Listed below are T cell receptor beta chains from one sample, sequenced in a study of tumor-infiltrating lymphocytes in localized non-small cell lung cancer. Profiled with immunoSEQ multiplex PCR; TCRdb holds only in-frame clones, not every one. The sample includes under 20,000 clones, approximately 71% of them seen just once. Specimen: lung tumor tissue. The receptors come from a human donor with non-small cell lung cancer. CDR3s include the opening cysteine and the closing phenylalanine or tryptophan. The D gene is left open where the match is weak. Where a row states a size, it is once, few, many or the class of an expanded clone; other rows omit it.

v_call,clone_size,d_call,j_call,cdr3_nt,cdr3_aa
TRBV5-1,.,.,TRBJ1-1,TGCGCCAGCAGCTTGTCAGGGGAGAAAACTGAAGCTTTCTTT,CASSLSGEKTEAFF
TRBV5-1,.,.,TRBJ2-3,TGCGCCAGCAGCTCCGGACCCCTCTTTTCCGCACCCACTAGCACAGATACGCAGTATTTT,CASSSGPLFSAPTSTDTQYF
TRBV25-1,.,.,TRBJ1-2,TGTGCCAGCAGTGACCATAACTATGGCTACACCTTC,CASSDHNYGYTF
TRBV5-1,.,TRBD1,TRBJ1-2,TGCGCCAGCAGCCCGGGACAGGGTTTCTATGGCTACACCTTC,CASSPGQGFYGYTF
TRBV9,.,.,TRBJ1-2,TGTGCCAGCAGCGCTCACCGGGACAACGCTGGCTATGGCTACACCTTC,CASSAHRDNAGYGYTF
TRBV7-2,.,.,TRBJ2-3,TGTGCCAGCAGCAGACCGGAAGGGACAGATACGCAGTATTTT,CASSRPEGTDTQYF
TRBV19,.,TRBD2,TRBJ2-7,TGTGCCAGTACGGGACTAGCGGGAGTCAGCGAGCAGTACTTC,CASTGLAGVSEQYF
TRBV4-1,.,TRBD2,TRBJ2-3,TGCGCCAGCAGCCAAGATAATAGCGGGGGGGATACGCAGTATTTT,CASSQDNSGGDTQYF
TRBV7-2,.,TRBD1,TRBJ1-3,TGTGCCAGCAGCTCATCGGACAGGAACGGAAACACCATATATTTT,CASSSSDRNGNTIYF
TRBV2,.,TRBD1,TRBJ1-1,TGTGCCAGCAGTCGACAGGGGCTTTACACTGAAGCTTTCTTT,CASSRQGLYTEAFF
TRBV30,.,TRBD1,TRBJ1-1,TGTGCCTGGAGTGTACCTAACAGGGGGACACTAGTGACTTTCTTT,CAWSVPNRGTLVTFF
TRBV5-1,.,.,TRBJ2-1,TGCGCCAGCAGCTTTGGCAGCACGAACAATGAGCAGTTCTTC,CASSFGSTNNEQFF
TRBV18,.,.,TRBJ2-7,TGTGCCAGCTCACCACCTACGGGAGCCGACGAGCAGTACTTC,CASSPPTGADEQYF
TRBV18,few,.,TRBJ1-1,TGTGCCAGCTCACCACCGGGCGGGGCCCGCCGCACTGAAGCTTTCTTT,CASSPPGGARRTEAFF
TRBV28,.,.,TRBJ2-6,TGTGCCAGCAATTCCCCTTCGGCCGACTCTGGGGCCAACGTCCTGACTTTC,CASNSPSADSGANVLTF
TRBV15,.,.,TRBJ1-1,TGTGCCACCAGCAGACTCCTTAAGGAATCGAACACTGAAGCTTTCTTT,CATSRLLKESNTEAFF
TRBV5-4,few,TRBD1,TRBJ1-1,TGTGCCAGCAGCTCGACAGGGGGGACTGAAGCTTTCTTT,CASSSTGGTEAFF
TRBV6-5,.,.,TRBJ2-7,TGTGCCAGCAGTTATCGTGGACTGGCTTTCGGCGAGCAGTACTTC,CASSYRGLAFGEQYF
TRBV30,.,.,TRBJ2-1,TGTGCCTGGAGTGGGGGTGGCCCTTACAATGAGCAGTTCTTC,CAWSGGGPYNEQFF
TRBV13,once,.,TRBJ2-7,TGTGCCAGCAGCTTAAGCGGCAGCCACTGGGGCTACGAGCAGTACTTC,CASSLSGSHWGYEQYF
TRBV4-1,.,.,TRBJ1-4,TGCGCCAGCAGCCAAGAGGTAAAGAGGGGTGAAAAACTGTTTTTT,CASSQEVKRGEKLFF
TRBV30,.,.,TRBJ1-1,TGTGCCTGGGACCAGGGTGCCACTGAAGCTTTCTTT,CAWDQGATEAFF
TRBV4-2,.,TRBD2,TRBJ2-3,TGTGCCAGCAGCACGAGCGGGAGTACGTCAGATACGCAGTATTTT,CASSTSGSTSDTQYF
TRBV7-3,.,.,TRBJ2-5,TGTGCCAGCAGCTCCATGCGGTCAGAGACCCAGTACTTC,CASSSMRSETQYF